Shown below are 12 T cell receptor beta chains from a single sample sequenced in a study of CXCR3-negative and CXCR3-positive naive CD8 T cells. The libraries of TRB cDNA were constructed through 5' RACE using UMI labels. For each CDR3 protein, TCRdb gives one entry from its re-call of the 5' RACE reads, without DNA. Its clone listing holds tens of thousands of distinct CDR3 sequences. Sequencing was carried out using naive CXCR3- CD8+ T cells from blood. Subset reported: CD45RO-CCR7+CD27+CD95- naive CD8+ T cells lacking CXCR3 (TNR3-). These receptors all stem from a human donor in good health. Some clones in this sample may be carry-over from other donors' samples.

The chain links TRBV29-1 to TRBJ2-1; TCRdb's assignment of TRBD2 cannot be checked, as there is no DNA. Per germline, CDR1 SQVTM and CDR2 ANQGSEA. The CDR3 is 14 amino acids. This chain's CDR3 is CSGGGGYGSNEQFF.

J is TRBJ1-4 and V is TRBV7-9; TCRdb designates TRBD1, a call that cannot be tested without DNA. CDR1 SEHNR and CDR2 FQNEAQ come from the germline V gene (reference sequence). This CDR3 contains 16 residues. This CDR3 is CASSSTRTAANEKLFF.

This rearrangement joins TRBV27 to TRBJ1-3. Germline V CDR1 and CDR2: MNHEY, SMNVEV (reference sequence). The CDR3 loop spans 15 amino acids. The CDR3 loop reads CASSLTRGSGNTIYF.

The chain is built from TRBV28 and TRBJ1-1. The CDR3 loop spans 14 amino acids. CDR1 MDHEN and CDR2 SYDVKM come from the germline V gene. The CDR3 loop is CASSFIGPNTEAFF.

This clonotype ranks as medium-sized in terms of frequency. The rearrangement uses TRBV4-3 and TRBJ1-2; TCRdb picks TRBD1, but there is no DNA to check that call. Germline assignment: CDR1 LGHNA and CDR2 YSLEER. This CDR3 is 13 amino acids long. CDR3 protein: CASSTGTGRGYTF.

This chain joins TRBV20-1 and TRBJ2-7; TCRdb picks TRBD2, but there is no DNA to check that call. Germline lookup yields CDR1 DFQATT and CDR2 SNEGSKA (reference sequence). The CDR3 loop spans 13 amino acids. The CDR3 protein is CSARDREFYEQYF.

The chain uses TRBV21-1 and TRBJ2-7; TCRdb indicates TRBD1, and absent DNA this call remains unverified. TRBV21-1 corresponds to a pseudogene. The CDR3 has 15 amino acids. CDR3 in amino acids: CASSKGGVVGREQYF.

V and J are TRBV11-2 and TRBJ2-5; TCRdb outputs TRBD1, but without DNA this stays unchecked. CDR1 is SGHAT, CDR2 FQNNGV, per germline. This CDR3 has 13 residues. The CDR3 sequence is CASNGQGGETQYF. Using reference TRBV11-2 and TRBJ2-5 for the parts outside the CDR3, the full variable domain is EAGVAQSPRYKIIEKRQSVAFWCNPISGHATLYWYQQILGQGPKLLIQFQNNGVVDDSQLPKDRFSAERLKGVDSTLKIQPAKLEDSAVYLCASNGQGGETQYFGPGTRLLVL.

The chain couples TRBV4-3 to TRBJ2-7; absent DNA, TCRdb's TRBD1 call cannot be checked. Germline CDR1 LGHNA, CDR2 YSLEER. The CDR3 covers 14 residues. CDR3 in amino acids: CASSSDQGETEQYF.

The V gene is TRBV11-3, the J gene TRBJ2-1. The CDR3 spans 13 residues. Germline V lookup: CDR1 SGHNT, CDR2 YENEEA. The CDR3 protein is CASSKNSYNEQFF.

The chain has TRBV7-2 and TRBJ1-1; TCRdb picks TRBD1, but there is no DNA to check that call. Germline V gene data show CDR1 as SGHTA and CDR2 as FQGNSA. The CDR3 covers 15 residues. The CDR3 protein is CASSLVSRGGTEAFF.

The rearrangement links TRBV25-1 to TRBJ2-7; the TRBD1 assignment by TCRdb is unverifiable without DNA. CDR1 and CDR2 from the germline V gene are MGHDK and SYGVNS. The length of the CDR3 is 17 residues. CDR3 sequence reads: CASSEYAPGGRDYEQYF.